The entry that follows covers one TCR beta chain sequence. No antigen is known for it. No much larger clonotype is one base removed from it; base qualities were not supplied. This entry belongs to a study of cytomegalovirus exposure and HLA in healthy donors (dated by TCRdb to 2015 to 2018). About the full investigation: According to an earlier analysis of several hundred of the donors, 150 million to 200 million T cells yielded 95 million to 140 million unique TCR beta sequences and roughly 280 Gb of sequence data. An earlier analysis of around 540 of the donors applied high-throughput TCR beta sequencing to assess whether each TCR beta V gene segment acted as functional or pseudogenic. To predict cytomegalovirus infection status, the study combined high-throughput TCR immunosequencing, statistical association of individual TCRs with disease status, and machine learning. Roughly 300 gigabases of sequencing data and roughly 90 million unique TCR sequences were included in an early release covering roughly 600 HLA-typed donors. Across about 370 genotyped donors of the cohort, an average of roughly 200,000 unique TCR beta nucleotide sequences per donor were sequenced, and roughly 18% of those sequences were non-productive. Donor age, sex, ethnicity and CMV serostatus were compiled together with the repertoire data. A later analysis re-examined previously published TCR beta repertoires from roughly 650 donors and added high-resolution HLA genotyping to investigate patterns of TCR occurrence. Of the roughly 390 genotyped donors, over 70% fell in the genetic ancestry cluster associated with self-reported Caucasian donors. The T cell repertoires of under 700 subjects were profiled by immunosequencing and related to cytomegalovirus serostatus. Along with the roughly 700-subject first cohort, a separate validation cohort of over a hundred different subjects was used. All discovery cohort repertoires had been generated using a single sequencing platform. A later genetic analysis used genome-wide SNP genotypes for about three fifths of the 666 donors, treating that subset as a discovery cohort. HLA typing covered class I and class II loci at four-digit resolution. The later analysis used no new phenotypic data to find candidate immune exposures, relying instead on TCR beta sequences and their occurrence across donors. Typing coverage differed by locus: A, B, C, DRB1 and DQB1 were typed in about 620-630 donors, DQA1 in around 500, DPA1 in 600 to 610, and DPB1 in roughly 470. Because of strong linkage in the cohort, roughly five DR-DQ haplotypes were treated as single units for association and clustering. The aim of the study was to test whether cataloging public T cell receptors could identify signatures of past pathogen exposure.

Broader findings and caveats from the paper: When HLA alleles, especially DR and DQ, strongly co-occurred, TCR associations were difficult to assign to individual alleles. According to a later genetic analysis, donors in an Asian-associated ancestry cluster had fewer N-insertions in productive TCRs than the roughly 670-donor mean. A few of the identified cytomegalovirus-associated TCR beta chains were confirmed in vitro to be specific for cytomegalovirus antigens. In an earlier analysis of about 600 of the donors, most TCR beta V segments appeared in productive rearrangements about 87% or about 30% of the time, broadly matching IMGT annotations. In a later analysis, the rate of TCR association differed among HLA loci, with DRB1 alleles having the most associated TCRs and HLA-C alleles having the fewest. For the cohort, immune exposure information was limited to CMV serostatus. Specific HLA alleles were associated with 15,000 to 20,000 TCR beta sequences at a false discovery rate of 0.05 in a later analysis. Sequencing depth was assumed to be roughly uniform across donors in the presence/absence analyses, though that assumption may not hold. A further reported finding was that TCR beta sequences accurately predicted the HLA-A and HLA-B alleles for most subjects in the first cohort. Most TCR sequences were seen in very few donors, while some public TCRs were found in many individuals. A later genetic analysis associated a missense DCLRE1C variant with V-gene and J-gene trimming of TCR beta chains, and an independent cohort replicated the association. According to the authors, the approach could potentially be generalized to other disease states and immunological phenotypes. Because HLA typing was missing for some donors at each locus, association tests included only the typed subset. The earlier analysis of some 540 of the donors excluded about 16 rarely observed V segments, including chromosome 9 orphons, because counts were too low. In a later analysis, most CMV-associated TCR beta chains were found to appear HLA-restricted, with HLA associations seemingly driven largely by CMV exposure. The classifier was reported to diagnose cytomegalovirus status with high specificity and sensitivity in both the original cohort and the validation cohort. Some IMGT-functional V segments, including TRBV6-2 and TRBV6-3, could not be distinguished by the 87-base-pair reads and were therefore excluded. According to a later analysis, parvovirus B19, influenza, CMV and Epstein-Barr virus appeared linked to several top co-occurrence clusters. A group of highly shared sequence variants was considered likely to be a technical artifact of the sequencing pipeline. A later analysis found that HLA-associated TCR beta chains were more clonally expanded and had lower generation probabilities than equally common non-associated chains. In this cohort, only TCR beta chains were sequenced, and detectable features were limited by the absence of alpha or paired-chain data. The study listed 150 to 200 TCR beta chains as associated with cytomegalovirus. Correlated functional status among segregating V segments might be attributable to linkage disequilibrium, but an unknown experimental factor could not be ruled out.

The cohort was made up of 650 to 700 healthy bone marrow donors. At the time of sampling, all cohort members were nominally healthy, though unrecorded immune exposures were likely present. The donor tested CMV seronegative, placing the donor among the 300 to 450 seronegative members of the cohort. Each donor provided a peripheral blood sample, and peripheral blood mononuclear cells were used for TCR beta sequencing. The Qiagen DNeasy Blood Extraction Kit was used to extract genomic DNA from the blood cell samples. There are 13 amino acids in the CDR3, from cysteine to phenylalanine inclusive. Only the CDR3 DNA stays, 39 bases, in frame from base 1. CDR1 SQVTM and CDR2 ANQGSEA are derived from the germline V gene. Deletion took 7 bases off V and 5 bases off J, with a span of 17 bases between the germline ends. The method was the immunoSEQ multiplex PCR assay. For the multiplex PCR, a mixture combining 60 forward primers for TCR Vbeta segments and 13 reverse primers for TCR Jbeta segments was used. A multiplex PCR assay on genomic DNA amplified the CDR3 region of rearranged TCR beta genes. Amplified TCR beta libraries were sequenced as 87-base-pair reads on the Illumina HiSeq System. In the original analysis: A later analysis counted some 74 million unique TCR beta chains across the 690 or so repertoires, and 10 million to 11 million of these chains were shared by at least two donors. Raw reads were error-corrected and collapsed into unique sequences with a nearest-neighbor algorithm that merged closely related sequences to remove PCR and sequencing errors. CDR3 sequences were aligned to IMGT reference sequences to assign V, D and J gene segments. For a sequence to be retained, a match of at least six nucleotides was required to both a V gene segment and a J gene segment. A rearrangement was called productive if the CDR3 had no stop codons and remained in frame with V and J, and every other rearrangement was called non-productive. Following IMGT convention, CDR3 was defined as the stretch from the second conserved V-encoded cysteine up to the conserved J-encoded phenylalanine. Sequences without an unambiguous match to a single V gene segment were excluded from the earlier analysis of almost 600 of the donors. An earlier analysis of some 610 of the donors called V segments functional above 56.7% productive rearrangements and segregating when the between-donor standard deviation exceeded 5%. A statistical classification framework was built to diagnose cytomegalovirus status from the catalog of TCR beta chain sequences. In a later analysis, TCR nucleotide sequences were compared against IMGT/GENE-DB human TR gene sequences so that V and J genes could be assigned. Using the TCRdist pipeline, a later analysis assigned CDR3 sequences along with most-parsimonious VDJ recombination scenarios. In a later analysis, each TCR beta chain was defined by its CDR3 amino acid sequence together with its V-gene family, and reads lacking a unique V-gene family were excluded. In a later analysis, around 650 highly shared, low-generation-probability nucleotide sequences were removed to address suspected cross-contamination and a sequencing artifact. In a later analysis, a clonal expansion index was calculated for each public chain from normalized within-repertoire ranks of inferred template counts. A later analysis computed generation probabilities with a VDJ recombination model fitted to out-of-frame rearrangements, and checked the results against IGoR. A later analysis scored TCR-TCR, TCR-HLA and TCR-CMV co-occurrence with hypergeometric tests, applying a repertoire-size bias correction to TCR pairs. In a later analysis, false discovery rates were estimated by permuting HLA or CMV assignments 20 times. In a later analysis, co-occurring TCRs were grouped using DBSCAN, with TCRdist sequence similarity added in when clustering inside HLA-allele-positive subsets. Repertoires with fewer than 30,000 or more than 120,000 public chains, plus five repertoires with anomalous nucleotide sharing, were excluded from co-occurrence clustering. TCRdb mirrors the immuneACCESS table, restricted to in-frame sequences. Some clones are absent from its copies; in checked studies, under half trace to an unresolved V gene, and the reason for the others is unknown. Clone size and the V and J calls come from that table; the DNA yielded D and trimming. Across this sample there are 110,000 or so clones, with around 80% seen only once. The leading ten clones occupy 2.1% of the sample.

The sequence joins TRBV29-1 to TRBJ1-1; matching of 6 bases hints at TRBD1 as the D gene. The sample consisted of PBMCs. The source of this sequence is a man between 25 and 39 years old in good health and CMV-seronegative. At the DNA level, the sequence is TGCAGCGCCCCTCCAAAAGGGGGAACTGAAGCTTTCTTT. Translated, it gives CSAPPKGGTEAFF.